The rows below give T cell receptor beta chains drawn from one sample of a study of OX40 agonist ivuxolimab in advanced cancers. Only in-frame clones appear in the TCRdb table, and some are missing; sequencing was by immunoSEQ multiplex PCR. Counted here are more than 45,000 clones, 75% to 90% occurring once; the ten biggest clones make up about 0.8%. The sequences come from CD4+ or CD8+ T cells sorted from blood, collected in a trial of the OX40 agonist ivuxolimab. These receptors all come from an adult with an advanced solid tumor such as melanoma, head and neck, liver or kidney cancer. The CDR3 runs from the conserved cysteine through the conserved F or W. A D gene is named only where the DNA matches it firmly. Clone sizes are given selectively: once, few, many, or a class where the clone is expanded.

j_call v_call clone_size d_call cdr3_aa cdr3_nt
TRBJ1-6 TRBV6-1 . . CASSVAEDNSPLHF TGTGCCAGCAGCGTCGCGGAGGATAATTCACCCCTCCACTTT
TRBJ1-6 TRBV9 . . CASSVDRGAPLHF TGTGCCAGCAGCGTAGATAGAGGCGCGCCCCTCCACTTT
TRBJ1-5 TRBV5-1 . . CASSLAGSNQPQHF TGCGCCAGCAGCTTGGCTGGGAGCAATCAGCCCCAGCATTTT
TRBJ1-1 TRBV7-7 once . CASSYSRGTEAFF TGTGCCAGCAGCTATAGCAGAGGGACTGAAGCTTTCTTT
TRBJ1-5 TRBV6-6 . TRBD1 CASSYLGGQGKQPQHF TGTGCCAGCAGTTACCTCGGTGGACAGGGAAAGCAGCCCCAGCATTTT
TRBJ2-7 TRBV7-2 . . CASSLDFPAEQYF TGTGCCAGCAGCTTAGATTTCCCTGCTGAGCAGTACTTC
TRBJ1-3 TRBV19 . . CASSIHFGGTGGTIYF TGTGCCAGTAGTATCCACTTCGGAGGGACTGGTGGCACCATATATTTT
TRBJ1-4 TRBV2 . . CASSSFFRRPGNEKLFF TGTGCCAGCAGTTCTTTTTTCAGGCGCCCAGGGAATGAAAAACTGTTTTTT
TRBJ1-6 TRBV7-2 few . CASSLIVGMNSPLHF TGTGCCAGCAGTCTTATAGTCGGGATGAATTCACCCCTCCACTTT
TRBJ2-2 TRBV11-3 . . CASSLRQANTGELFF TGTGCCAGCAGCTTACGACAGGCAAACACCGGGGAGCTGTTTTTT
TRBJ2-5 TRBV2 . TRBD2 CASSEVRLAGNQETQYF TGTGCCAGCAGTGAAGTCAGACTAGCGGGGAACCAAGAGACCCAGTACTTC
TRBJ1-2 TRBV29-1 . . CSVMVGGTNYGYTF TGCAGCGTCATGGTCGGTGGGACTAACTATGGCTACACCTTC
TRBJ2-1 TRBV4-1 . . CASSQPPVGGYNEQFF TGCGCCAGCAGCCAACCCCCCGTGGGCGGCTACAATGAGCAGTTCTTC
TRBJ2-6 TRBV5-6 few . CASSAHGGSPGRANVLTF TGTGCCAGCAGCGCCCATGGGGGCTCTCCGGGACGGGCCAACGTCCTGACTTTC
TRBJ1-2 TRBV6-1 . TRBD1 CASSAGQGYGYTF TGTGCCAGCAGTGCGGGACAGGGCTATGGCTACACCTTC
TRBJ1-2 TRBV6-1 . TRBD1 CASSGGTAYGYTF TGTGCCAGCAGTGGAGGGACAGCCTATGGCTACACCTTC
TRBJ1-6 TRBV6-4 medium-sized . CASSDGGESPLHF TGTGCCAGCAGTGACGGGGGGGAATCACCCCTCCACTTT
TRBJ1-3 TRBV5-5 . . CASSLYAEDTIYF TGTGCCAGCAGCTTGTATGCAGAGGACACCATATATTTT
TRBJ2-7 TRBV6-1 . TRBD2 CASSDKTSGEDYEQYF TGTGCCAGCAGTGACAAGACTAGCGGGGAAGACTACGAGCAGTACTTC
TRBJ2-3 TRBV11-3 . TRBD2 CASSTRTSGGALTQYF TGTGCCAGCAGCACGAGGACTAGCGGGGGGGCCCTTACGCAGTATTTT
TRBJ1-1 TRBV7-9 . . CASSFPWGGHTEAFF TGTGCCAGCAGCTTCCCTTGGGGGGGCCACACTGAAGCTTTCTTT
TRBJ1-2 TRBV28 . . CASSLGARQTGYTF TGTGCCAGCAGTTTAGGGGCCCGTCAGACGGGCTACACCTTC
TRBJ1-4 TRBV9 . TRBD1 CASSVGDRVGGNEKLFF TGTGCCAGCAGCGTAGGGGACAGGGTAGGGGGAAATGAAAAACTGTTTTTT
TRBJ2-7 TRBV5-1 . . CASSLATGRTDEQYF TGCGCCAGCAGCCTTGCGACAGGAAGGACCGACGAGCAGTACTTC
TRBJ1-2 TRBV2 . . CASRMGGADNYGYTF TGTGCCAGCAGGATGGGGGGGGCGGATAACTATGGCTACACCTTC
TRBJ2-7 TRBV5-8 . . CASSRGGSNYEQYF TGTGCCAGCAGTCGTGGGGGCAGCAACTACGAGCAGTACTTC
TRBJ2-5 TRBV19 . TRBD1 CASSPETGRGETQYF TGTGCCAGTAGTCCAGAGACAGGGCGTGGGGAGACCCAGTACTTC
TRBJ2-5 TRBV5-8 . TRBD1 CASSLYLWGTGASQETQYF TGTGCCAGCAGCTTGTATCTTTGGGGGACAGGGGCCTCACAAGAGACCCAGTACTTC
TRBJ1-2 TRBV6-6 . . CASSYSSISDYGYTF TGTGCCAGCAGTTACTCGAGTATTTCAGACTATGGCTACACCTTC
TRBJ2-7 TRBV5-4 . . CASSLSGAPYEQYF TGTGCCAGCAGCTTGTCAGGGGCGCCTTACGAGCAGTACTTC
TRBJ1-6 TRBV21-1 . . CASSIGQNTFSLYNSPLHF TGTGCCAGCAGCATCGGACAGAATACTTTTAGCCTCTATAATTCACCCCTCCACTTT
TRBJ1-1 TRBV18 . . CTSLRDGMNTEAFF TGTACCAGCCTCAGGGACGGAATGAACACTGAAGCTTTCTTT